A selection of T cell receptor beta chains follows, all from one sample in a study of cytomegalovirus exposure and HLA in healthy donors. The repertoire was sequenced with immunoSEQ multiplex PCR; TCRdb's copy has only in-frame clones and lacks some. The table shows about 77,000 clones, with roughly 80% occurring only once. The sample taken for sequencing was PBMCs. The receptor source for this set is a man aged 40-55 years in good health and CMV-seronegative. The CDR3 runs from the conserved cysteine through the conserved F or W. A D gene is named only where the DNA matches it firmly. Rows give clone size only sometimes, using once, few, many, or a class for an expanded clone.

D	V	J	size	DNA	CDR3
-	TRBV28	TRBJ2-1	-	TGTGCCAGCAGTTTGATCAGGGTTGGAGATGAGCAGTTCTTC	CASSLIRVGDEQFF
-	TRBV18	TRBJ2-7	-	TGTGCCAGCTCCCAAAGAGGAGACAGACCCTCCTACGAGCAGTACTTC	CASSQRGDRPSYEQYF
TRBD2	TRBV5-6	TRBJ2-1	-	TGTGCCAGCAGCTACGGATATCCGGGGGTATCGGGGGGGGTCCATGAGCAGTTCTTC	CASSYGYPGVSGGVHEQFF
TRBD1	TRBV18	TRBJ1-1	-	TGTGCCAGCTCACCACGACAGGGCATCACTGAAGCTTTCTTT	CASSPRQGITEAFF
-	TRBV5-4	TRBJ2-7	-	TGTGCCAGCAGCTTTGGGCACGAGCAGTACTTC	CASSFGHEQYF
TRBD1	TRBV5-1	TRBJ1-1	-	TGCGCCAGCAGCTCTACAGGGGGCACTGAAGCTTTCTTT	CASSSTGGTEAFF
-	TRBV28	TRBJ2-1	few	TGTGCCAGCATCCGTGGGGGGGCGCACAATGAGCAGTTCTTC	CASIRGGAHNEQFF
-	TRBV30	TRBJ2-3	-	TGTGCCTTAACGGTACTCAATGCGCAGTATTTT	CALTVLNAQYF
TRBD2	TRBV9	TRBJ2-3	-	TGTGCCAGCAGCGAAAGCGGGAGAGGAGCAGATACGCAGTATTTT	CASSESGRGADTQYF
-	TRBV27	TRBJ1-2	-	TGTGCCAGCAGGAAACAGGGTTGGGGCTACACCTTC	CASRKQGWGYTF
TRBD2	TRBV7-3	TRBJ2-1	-	TGTGCCAGCAGCTTACTAGCGGGCAAGGGGACTAACAATGAGCAGTTCTTC	CASSLLAGKGTNNEQFF
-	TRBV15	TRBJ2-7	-	TGTGCCACCAGCAGAAGGGGTTCCGGCGAGCAGTACTTC	CATSRRGSGEQYF
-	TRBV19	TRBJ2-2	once	TGTGCCAGTAGTCGACAGGCGAACACCGGGGAGCTGTTTTTT	CASSRQANTGELFF
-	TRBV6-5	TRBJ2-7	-	TGTGCCAGCAGCCCGGGAGAGGGTCCCTACGAGCAGTACTTC	CASSPGEGPYEQYF
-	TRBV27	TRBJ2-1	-	TGTGCCAGCAGACCGCCTTCCCGGGACTCGGCGCAGTTCTTC	CASRPPSRDSAQFF
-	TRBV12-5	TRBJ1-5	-	TGTGCTAGTGGTTCGGGGAGGCAGCCCCAGCATTTT	CASGSGRQPQHF
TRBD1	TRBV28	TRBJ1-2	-	TGTGCCAGCACCCTTAATCACCCAGGGGGTCTCTTAGGCTACACCTTC	CASTLNHPGGLLGYTF
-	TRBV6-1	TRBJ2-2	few	TGTGCCAGCAGTACGGAGGGTTGGACCGGGGAGCTGTTTTTT	CASSTEGWTGELFF
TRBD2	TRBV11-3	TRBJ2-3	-	TGTGCCAGCAGCTTTAGCGGGACCACAGATACGCAGTATTTT	CASSFSGTTDTQYF
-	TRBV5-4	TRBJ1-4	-	TGTGCCAGCAGCTTGGATTCGGGTCGCACTAATGAAAAACTGTTTTTT	CASSLDSGRTNEKLFF
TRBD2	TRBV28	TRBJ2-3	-	TGTGCCAGCAGTTTATACATCCGGAGACTAGCGGGAGAAGCAGATACGCAGTATTTT	CASSLYIRRLAGEADTQYF
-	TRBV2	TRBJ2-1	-	TGTGCCAGCAGCCAACAGGGGGGGGAGCAGTTCTTC	CASSQQGGEQFF
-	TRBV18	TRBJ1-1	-	TGTGCCAGCTCACCACTCGCAGGATTAAGCACTGAAGCTTTCTTT	CASSPLAGLSTEAFF
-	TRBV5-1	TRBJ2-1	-	TGCGCCAGCACCCCGCAGGCAGGTGTGAACAATGAGCAGTTCTTC	CASTPQAGVNNEQFF
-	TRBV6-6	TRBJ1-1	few	TGTGCCAGCAGCATAGGGGACACTGAAGCTTTCTTT	CASSIGDTEAFF
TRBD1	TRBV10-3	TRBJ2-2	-	TGTGCCATCTTTGACAGGGATGAGGTGAATACCGGGGAGCTGTTTTTT	CAIFDRDEVNTGELFF
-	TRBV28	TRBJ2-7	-	TGTGCCAGCAGTTTGACTTCCTACGAGCAGTACTTC	CASSLTSYEQYF
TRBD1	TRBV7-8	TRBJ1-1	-	TGTGCCAGCAGCCCGGGAGGGACAGCCATCGAAGCTTTCTTT	CASSPGGTAIEAFF
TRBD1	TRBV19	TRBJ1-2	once	TGTGCCAGTAGTGAGGAAGGGACAGGACATGGCTACACCTTC	CASSEEGTGHGYTF
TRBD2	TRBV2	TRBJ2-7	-	TGTGCCAGCAGCGCCGGGACTAGCGGAACCTACGAGCAGTACTTC	CASSAGTSGTYEQYF
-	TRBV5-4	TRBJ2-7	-	TGTGCCAGCAGCTTGGCCCTTACTGGGGTCCCCCGAGGGGAGCAGTACTTC	CASSLALTGVPRGEQYF
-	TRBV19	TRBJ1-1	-	TGTGCCAGTACCACCGGGGGAACTGAAGCTTTCTTT	CASTTGGTEAFF
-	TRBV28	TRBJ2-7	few	TGTGCCAGCAGTTTCGGGTACCACGAGCAGTACTTC	CASSFGYHEQYF
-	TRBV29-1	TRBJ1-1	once	TGCAGCGTTGAAGATCGCGTGAACACTGAAGCTTTCTTT	CSVEDRVNTEAFF
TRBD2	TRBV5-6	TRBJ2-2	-	TGTGCCAGCAGCTTGGGCCTAGCGGGAGCGGGGGAGCTGTTTTTT	CASSLGLAGAGELFF
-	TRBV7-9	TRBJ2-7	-	TGTGCCAGCAGCTCTCATCGGGTACTCCCGAGCTCCTACGAGCAGTACTTC	CASSSHRVLPSSYEQYF
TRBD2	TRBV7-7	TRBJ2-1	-	TGTGCTAGCAGCCCCTTTGGCGGGGGAGAGGACAATGAGCAGTTCTTC	CASSPFGGGEDNEQFF
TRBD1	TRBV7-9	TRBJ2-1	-	TGTGCCAGCAGTTCCCTCGACAGGGGTGTAAGCAATGAGCAGTTCTTC	CASSSLDRGVSNEQFF
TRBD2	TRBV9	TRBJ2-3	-	TGTGCCAGCAGCTGGGACTATCTCACAGATACGCAGTATTTT	CASSWDYLTDTQYF
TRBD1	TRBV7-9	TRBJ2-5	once	TGTGCCAGCAGCCCCTGGACAGGCCTAAAAGAGACCCAGTACTTC	CASSPWTGLKETQYF
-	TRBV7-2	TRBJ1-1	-	TGTGCCAGCAGCTTTTTTGTGTCGCCAGGCAATGAAGCTTTCTTT	CASSFFVSPGNEAFF